The 31 T cell receptor beta chains listed next were all sequenced from one sample in a study of blood T cells in healthy people across ages. The second PCR ran roughly 6 to 11 cycles with a sample-barcoded 5' primer and J-beta primers. TCRdb re-called the 5' RACE reads with MiXCR, one entry per CDR3 protein. The sample lists more than 650,000 distinct CDR3 sequences; about 20% were seen once. The sequencing sample was made of blood. The source of these receptors is a man aged 65-85 years in good health.

This chain joins TRBV20-1 and TRBJ2-3; D ambiguous. The V end lost 5 bases, the J end lost 0 bases, and 12 bases lay between the germline ends. This CDR3 comprises 14 residues. Germline CDR1 is DFQATT and CDR2 is SNEGSKA (reference sequence). Written as DNA, the CDR3 is TGCAGTGCTTCCGTGCTAGTAAGCACAGATACGCAGTATTTT. Protein: CSASVLVSTDTQYF.

In this sample, this clonotype turned up many times. The gene calls are TRBV5-1 and TRBJ2-1, with TRBD1 identical over 7 bases. CDR1 is SGHRS and CDR2 is YFSETQ in the germline V gene. The ends lost 4 bases at V and 1 base at J; junction bases unmatched: 8. The CDR3 is made up of 16 amino acids. The CDR3 sequence is CASSLSGRGSYNEQFF. CDR3 nucleotide sequence: TGCGCCAGCAGCCTGTCGGGCAGGGGGTCCTACAATGAGCAGTTCTTC.

The V and J genes are TRBV12-3 or TRBV12-4 and TRBJ1-2; the match to TRBD1 covers 7 bases. The CDR3 length is 13 residues. Trimming cost V 4 bases and J 8 bases; bases outside gene matches: 7. CDR3 in amino acids: CASSSTPGGGYTF. The DNA for the CDR3 is TGTGCCAGCAGTTCCACCCCAGGGGGAGGCTACACCTTC.

The J gene is TRBJ2-1, the V gene TRBV5-5; D unresolved. This CDR3 has 15 residues. Per the germline V gene, CDR1 is SGHKS and CDR2 is YYEKEE (reference sequence). Trimming took off 2 bases at V and 1 base at J, with 10 bases between the two ends. The CDR3 sequence is CASSLNSPSYNEQFF. In nucleotides, the CDR3 is TGTGCCAGCAGCTTAAACAGTCCTTCCTACAATGAGCAGTTCTTC.

This clonotype was recorded once. This rearrangement joins TRBV7-3 to TRBJ2-6; the D gene is possibly TRBD2 (5 bases). The CDR3 is made up of 14 amino acids. Trimming left V 7 bases short and J 2 bases short, with 9 bases between. Per the germline V gene, CDR1 is SGHTA and CDR2 is FQGTGA. The CDR3 DNA follows: TGTGCCAGCAAGCTGGAGGCTGGGGCCAACGTCCTGACTTTC. Translated: CASKLEAGANVLTF.

The rearrangement uses TRBV5-1 and TRBJ1-4, with TRBD1 matching 7 bases. The CDR3 runs 15 residues. CDR1 SGHRS and CDR2 YFSETQ come from the germline V gene. Unmatched junction bases numbered 10, after V lost 3 bases and J lost 8 bases. CDR3 DNA sequence: TGCGCCAGCAGCTCGGGCGACAGGGCCGGCGAAAAACTGTTTTTT. Translating it yields CASSSGDRAGEKLFF. The full variable domain, its missing parts supplied by reference TRBV5-1 and TRBJ1-4, is KAGVTQTPRYLIKTRGQQVTLSCSPISGHRSVSWYQQTPGQGLQFLFEYFSETQRNKGNFPGRFSGRQFSNSRSEMNVSTLELGDSALYLCASSSGDRAGEKLFFGSGTQLSVL.

The chain is built from TRBV10-3 and TRBJ1-2; D is possibly TRBD1 (5 bases). The CDR3 spans 15 residues. The V and J ends lost 1 base and 7 bases respectively, with 16 bases between them. Germline V gene data show CDR1 as ENHRY and CDR2 as SYGVKD. The CDR3 loop reads CAISEWGQGEAGYTF. The CDR3 DNA sequence: TGTGCCATCAGTGAGTGGGGTCAGGGTGAGGCTGGCTACACCTTC.

This clonotype was counted between two and nine times. This chain connects TRBV28 to TRBJ2-5; D tentatively reads TRBD1 or TRBD2 (5 bases each). CDR1 is MDHEN and CDR2 is SYDVKM in the germline V gene. The V gene lost 8 bases and the J gene lost 5 bases, with 12 bases spanning the gap. The CDR3 spans 12 residues. CDR3 amino acids: CASRGSLETQYF. DNA for the CDR3: TGTGCCAGCCGGGGCTCCTTGGAGACCCAGTACTTC.

This clonotype was seen more than once but under ten times. The V gene is TRBV6-5, the J gene TRBJ1-4; D is unclear. The CDR3 consists of 15 residues. V shed 6 bases and J shed 0 bases, with 11 bases lying between them. CDR1 and CDR2 from the germline V gene are MNHEY and SVGAGI. The CDR3 DNA reads TGTGCCAGCAGGAGCAGGCTTCCAACTAATGAAAAACTGTTTTTT. This codes for CASRSRLPTNEKLFF.

J is TRBJ2-5 and V is TRBV4-3, with D possibly matching TRBD2 (5 bases). CDR1 and CDR2 from the germline V gene are LGHNA and YSLEER. This CDR3 is 16 amino acids long. The germline V and J ends were trimmed by 0 bases and 5 bases, with 16 bases remaining between them. The CDR3 coding sequence is TGCGCCAGCAGCCAAGAGTTAGCGACCCTCGGGGAGACCCAGTACTTC. Protein sequence: CASSQELATLGETQYF.

The gene calls are TRBV29-1 and TRBJ2-3; a weak D match, TRBD1 (6 bases). Germline values: CDR1 SQVTM, CDR2 ANQGSEA. Between the trimmed V and J ends, which lost 7 bases and 2 bases, there was a span of 13 bases. The CDR3 extends over 13 amino acids. The CDR3 loop reads CSAEQGVTDTQYF. CDR3 sequence (DNA): TGCAGCGCAGAACAGGGCGTCACAGATACGCAGTATTTT.

This clonotype was observed at least ten times. The rearrangement uses TRBV12-3 or TRBV12-4 and TRBJ2-1; 9 bases fit TRBD2. CDR3 size: 14 residues. V was pared by 6 bases and J by 6 bases, with 6 bases of the junction left unmatched. CDR3 loop: CASSLSGGPNEQFF. Here the CDR3 DNA reads TGTGCCAGCAGCCTTAGCGGGGGCCCCAATGAGCAGTTCTTC.

The chain uses TRBV11-2 and TRBJ2-2, with D possibly being TRBD1 or TRBD2 (5 bases each). Trimming cost V 1 base and J 0 bases, with 15 bases left between them. The length of the CDR3 is 18 residues. Germline V lookup: CDR1 SGHAT, CDR2 FQNNGV. The CDR3 here is CASSLVPGPRPNTGELFF. The CDR3 nucleotides are TGTGCCAGCAGCTTAGTTCCGGGACCTAGGCCGAACACCGGGGAGCTGTTTTTT.

This chain connects TRBV6-4 to TRBJ2-3; 7 bases fit TRBD2. The CDR3 has 16 residues. Germline V gene sequence: CDR1 MRHNA, CDR2 SNTAGT. V dropped 0 bases and J dropped 5; count of bases not matched to a gene: 8. For the CDR3, the DNA is TGTGCCAGCAGTGACTCGAAGGCGGGAGTCCAAGATACGCAGTATTTT. This sequence encodes CASSDSKAGVQDTQYF.

The rearrangement joins TRBV7-8 to TRBJ2-3; D gene uncertain. This CDR3 is 13 amino acids long. Germline CDR1 is SGHVS and CDR2 is FQNEAQ. V gave up 5 bases and J gave up 5 bases, with 11 bases separating them. Here the CDR3 reads CASSHFREDTQYF. CDR3 coding DNA: TGTGCCAGCAGCCATTTCAGAGAAGATACGCAGTATTTT.

In its sample, this clonotype was seen a few times. The V and J genes are TRBV12-3 or TRBV12-4 and TRBJ2-3; 11 nucleotides align to TRBD1. Trimming cost V 6 bases and J 6 bases; bases outside gene matches: 14. This CDR3 has 17 amino acids. CDR3 sequence: CASSFPWTGGAQDTQYF. The CDR3, as DNA: TGTGCCAGCAGCTTCCCTTGGACAGGGGGCGCACAGGATACGCAGTATTTT.

There are a few counts of this clonotype. The chain uses TRBV6-2 or TRBV6-3 and TRBJ2-1; 9 bases line up with TRBD1. Trimming removed 6 bases from V and 4 bases from J; junction bases left unmatched: 7. This CDR3 comprises 15 residues. Germline V lookup: CDR1 MNHEY, CDR2 SVGEGT. The CDR3 sequence is CASRGDRGNYNEQFF. CDR3 bases: TGTGCCAGCAGGGGAGACAGGGGGAATTACAATGAGCAGTTCTTC.

V and J are TRBV27 and TRBJ2-5; D unclear. The V and J ends lost 3 bases and 11 bases respectively, with 13 bases between them. The germline V gene encodes CDR1 MNHEY and CDR2 SMNVEV (reference sequence). This CDR3 is built from 12 residues. The CDR3 DNA reads TGTGCCAGCAGTTTCCCAGGCTACGGGCAGTACTTC. This codes for CASSFPGYGQYF.

The rearrangement uses TRBV12-3 or TRBV12-4 and TRBJ2-3, with 9 positions matching TRBD2. The CDR3 totals 16 residues. Losses at the gene ends were 5 bases for V and 4 bases for J; bases not matched to a gene: 10. The CDR3 DNA sequence: TGTGCCAGCAGTCTTGGGACTAGCCTTGTCGCAGATACGCAGTATTTT. This sequence encodes CASSLGTSLVADTQYF.

The chain joins TRBV20-1 to TRBJ2-7; D gene uncertain. CDR1 is DFQATT, CDR2 SNEGSKA, per germline (reference sequence). Deletions cut 2 bases from V and 0 bases from J, with 8 bases between. CDR3 length: 13 residues. Written as DNA, the CDR3 is TGCAGTGCTAGACCTATGAGCTCCTACGAGCAGTACGTC. Its protein product is CSARPMSSYEQYV.

This clonotype was observed a handful of times. The chain is built from TRBV5-1 and TRBJ1-1; D gene ambiguous. Germline CDR1 SGHRS, CDR2 YFSETQ. The CDR3 contains 14 residues. V shed 2 bases and J shed 0 bases, with 8 bases lying between them. The DNA for the CDR3 is TGCGCCAGCAGCTTCAGTAATATGAACACTGAAGCTTTCTTT. Translating it yields CASSFSNMNTEAFF.

The V and J genes are TRBV20-1 and TRBJ2-3; 11 nucleotides match TRBD2. Germline V CDR1 and CDR2: DFQATT, SNEGSKA (reference sequence). The CDR3 sequence is 15 residues long. V dropped 4 bases and J dropped 0; count of bases not matched to a gene: 3. The CDR3 sequence is CSAKGLAESTDTQYF. The CDR3 nucleotides read TGCAGTGCTAAGGGACTAGCGGAAAGCACAGATACGCAGTATTTT.

This clonotype has only one observation. Compared with germline, one end of the junction differs, possibly owing to a read error. The V call is TRBV7-9, the J call TRBJ1-1; D gene uncertain. CDR1 SEHNR and CDR2 FQNEAQ come from the germline V gene (reference sequence). This CDR3 is 19 amino acids long. This CDR3 reads CAGSSTSLVRESMNTEAFF. In DNA, the CDR3 is TGTGCCGGCAGCTCAACTAGTCTTGTAAGAGAGTCCATGAACACTGAAGCTTTCTTT. Supplemented by reference TRBV7-9 and TRBJ1-1, the full variable domain reads DTGVSQNPRHKITKRGQNVTFRCDPISEHNRLYWYRQTLGQGPEFLTYFQNEAQLEKSRLLSDRFSAERPKGSFSTLEIQRTEQGDSAMYLCAGSSTSLVRESMNTEAFFGQGTRLTVV.

V gene TRBV12-3 or TRBV12-4 combines with J gene TRBJ1-4, with 8 positions matching TRBD1. CDR3 length equals 16 residues. The V segment lost 4 bases and the J segment 5 bases; nucleotides outside the gene matches: 9. The CDR3 DNA is TGTGCCAGCAGTTGGGACAGGAACTATCACAATGAAAAACTGTTTTTT. It translates to CASSWDRNYHNEKLFF.

This clonotype came up a few times. The DNA for the CDR3 is TGCGCCAGCAGCTTGGGGTGGAATGATGGCTACACCTTC. This encodes CASSLGWNDGYTF. The chain is built from TRBV5-1 and TRBJ1-2; unclear D gene. The CDR3 loop spans 13 amino acids. Germline loops: CDR1 SGHRS, CDR2 YFSETQ. V lost 0 bases to trimming and J lost 6 bases, with 9 bases between them.

This clonotype was counted a few times. The chain couples TRBV24-1 to TRBJ2-3; 8 bases are shared with TRBD1. The J segment lost 1 base and the V segment lost 2 bases, leaving 4 bases of the junction unmatched. Germline V gene lookup returns CDR1 KGHDR and CDR2 SFDVKD. CDR3 size: 16 residues. CDR3 nucleotides: TGTGCCACCAGTGATTACTCAGGGGGCCGCACAGATACGCAGTATTTT. Protein: CATSDYSGGRTDTQYF.

In regard to this clonotype: A read error may explain this, as a much larger clone is one base away. V is TRBV12-3 or TRBV12-4 and J is TRBJ2-1; 7 positions match TRBD1. The CDR3 is 13 amino acids. The V segment lost 8 bases and the J segment 4 bases; nucleotides outside the gene matches: 5. CDR3 bases: TGTGCCAGCGGCTCACAGGGGTACAATGAGCAGTTCTTC. Translation gives CASGSQGYNEQFF.

The chain employs TRBV5-5 and TRBJ2-2; maybe TRBD2 (6 bases). CDR3 length: 15 amino acids. Germline CDR1 is SGHKS and CDR2 is YYEKEE (reference sequence). Between the trimmed V and J ends, which lost 0 bases and 6 bases, there was a span of 12 bases. As DNA, the CDR3 is TGTGCCAGCAGCTTGGGTCCCAGGGAGGCCGGGGAGCTGTTTTTT. This translates into CASSLGPREAGELFF.

Only a few counts were recorded for this clonotype. The V and J genes are TRBV12-3 or TRBV12-4 and TRBJ1-5; no firm D call. The CDR3 has 13 residues. The ends were cut back, 4 bases at V and 11 bases at J, with 15 bases in the middle. The chain's CDR3 is CASSSGTRRAQHF. In nucleotides, the CDR3 is TGTGCCAGCAGTTCGGGCACCCGACGGGCCCAGCATTTT.

V usage is TRBV20-1 and J usage is TRBJ2-4, with TRBD2 matching over 9 bases. Looked up from germline, CDR1 is DFQATT and CDR2 is SNEGSKA (reference sequence). CDR3 size: 17 residues. J was trimmed by 0 bases and V by 2 bases; bases with no gene match: 8. The CDR3 DNA sequence: TGCAGTGCTAGAATGGTAGCGGGAGACCTAGCCAAAAACATTCAGTACTTC. Its translation is CSARMVAGDLAKNIQYF.

The V and J genes are TRBV5-1 and TRBJ1-2, with a possible D match to TRBD1 (6 bases). Germline values: CDR1 SGHRS, CDR2 YFSETQ. The CDR3 length is 15 residues. V lost 0 bases and J lost 4, with 13 bases in between. The CDR3 loop is CASSLETVRGYGYTF. CDR3 coding DNA: TGCGCCAGCAGCTTGGAGACAGTCAGGGGCTATGGCTACACCTTC.